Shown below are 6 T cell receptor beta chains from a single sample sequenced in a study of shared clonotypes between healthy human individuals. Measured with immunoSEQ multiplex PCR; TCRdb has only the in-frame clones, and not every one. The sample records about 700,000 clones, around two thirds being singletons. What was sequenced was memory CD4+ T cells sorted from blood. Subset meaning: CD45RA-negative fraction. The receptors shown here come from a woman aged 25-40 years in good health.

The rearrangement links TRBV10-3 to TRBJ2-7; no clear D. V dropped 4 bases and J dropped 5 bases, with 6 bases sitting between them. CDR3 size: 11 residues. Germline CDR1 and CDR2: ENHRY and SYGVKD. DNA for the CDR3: TGTGCCATCAGTGCGTTTGACGAGCAGTACTTC. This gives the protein CAISAFDEQYF.

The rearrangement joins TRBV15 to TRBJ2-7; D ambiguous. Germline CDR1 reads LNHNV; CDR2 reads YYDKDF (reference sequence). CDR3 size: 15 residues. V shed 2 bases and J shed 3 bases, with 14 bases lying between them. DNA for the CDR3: TGTGCCACCAGCAGATCCCTAAACTTCGGCTACGAGCAGTACTTC. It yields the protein CATSRSLNFGYEQYF.

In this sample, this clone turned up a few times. The CDR3 bases are TGCGCCAGCAGCTTGGCAGGGGCCTTCTACGAGCAGTACTTC. It translates to CASSLAGAFYEQYF. V and J are TRBV5-1 and TRBJ2-7; TRBD1 is a possible D gene (6 bases). The CDR3 has 14 residues. Trimming took off 0 bases at V and 3 bases at J, with 10 bases between the two ends. Per germline, CDR1 SGHRS and CDR2 YFSETQ.

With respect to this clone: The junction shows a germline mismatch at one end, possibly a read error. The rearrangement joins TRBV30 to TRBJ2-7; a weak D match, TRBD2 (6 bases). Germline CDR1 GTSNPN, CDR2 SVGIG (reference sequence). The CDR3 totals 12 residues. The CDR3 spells CAWSSNRDSVRF. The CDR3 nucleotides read TGTGCCTGGAGTTCTAACCGGGACTCGGTACGCTTC. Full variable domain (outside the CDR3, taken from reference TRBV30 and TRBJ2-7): SQTIHQWPATLVQPVGSPLSLECTVEGTSNPNLYWYRQAAGRGLQLLFYSVGIGQISSEVPQNLSASRPQDRQFILSSKKLLLSDSGFYLCAWSSNRDSVRFGPGTRLTVT.

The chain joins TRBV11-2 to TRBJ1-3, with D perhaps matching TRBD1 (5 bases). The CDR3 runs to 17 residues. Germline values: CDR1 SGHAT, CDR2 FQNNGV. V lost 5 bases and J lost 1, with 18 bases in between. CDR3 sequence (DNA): TGTGCCAGCAGCCACCCGCTAGGGACCGGATCTGGAAACACCATATATTTT. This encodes CASSHPLGTGSGNTIYF.

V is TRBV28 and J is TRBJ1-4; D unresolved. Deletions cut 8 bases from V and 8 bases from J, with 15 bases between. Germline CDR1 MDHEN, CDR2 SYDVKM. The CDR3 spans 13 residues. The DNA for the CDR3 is TGTGCCAGCCTCGACGTGGGCTTGGAAAAACTGTTTTTT. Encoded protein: CASLDVGLEKLFF.